The text below deals with one T cell receptor (beta chain). Its antigen remains unidentified. This record belongs to a study of blood T cells in healthy people across ages. The study's findings and limits: Unsorted PBMC input precluded a conclusive naive versus antigen-experienced comparison. While age rose, TCR beta diversity per million T cells dropped in a roughly linear way.

For the second PCR, which ran for roughly 7 to 11 cycles, a sample-barcoded 5' primer and a J-beta primer mix were used. Tagging of each cDNA molecule was performed by a template-switch adaptor with 12 random nucleotides. Per-sample output comprised a minimum of 2.5 million paired-end reads containing CDR3. Using its own MiXCR run on the 5' RACE reads, TCRdb lists one record per CDR3 protein. Of around 850,000 distinct CDR3 sequences listed, around 36% are singletons. This clonotype was obtained from a man in his late teens or twenties in good health. Sequences were obtained from blood.

This CDR3 reads CASSLGPGRDTQYF. For the CDR3, the DNA is TGTGCCAGCAGCTTAGGGCCGGGCCGGGATACGCAGTATTTT. The chain joins TRBV7-8 to TRBJ2-3; D not certain. This CDR3 spans 14 amino acids. With 1 base removed from V and 6 bases from J, the gap between germline ends came to 11 bases. The germline V gene encodes CDR1 SGHVS and CDR2 FQNEAQ. The full variable domain, in which reference TRBV7-8 and TRBJ2-3 provide the parts outside the CDR3, is GAGVSQSPRYKVAKRGQDVALRCDPISGHVSLFWYQQALGQGPEFLTYFQNEAQLDKSGLPSDRFFAERPEGSVSTLKIQRTQQEDSAVYLCASSLGPGRDTQYFGPGTRLTVL.